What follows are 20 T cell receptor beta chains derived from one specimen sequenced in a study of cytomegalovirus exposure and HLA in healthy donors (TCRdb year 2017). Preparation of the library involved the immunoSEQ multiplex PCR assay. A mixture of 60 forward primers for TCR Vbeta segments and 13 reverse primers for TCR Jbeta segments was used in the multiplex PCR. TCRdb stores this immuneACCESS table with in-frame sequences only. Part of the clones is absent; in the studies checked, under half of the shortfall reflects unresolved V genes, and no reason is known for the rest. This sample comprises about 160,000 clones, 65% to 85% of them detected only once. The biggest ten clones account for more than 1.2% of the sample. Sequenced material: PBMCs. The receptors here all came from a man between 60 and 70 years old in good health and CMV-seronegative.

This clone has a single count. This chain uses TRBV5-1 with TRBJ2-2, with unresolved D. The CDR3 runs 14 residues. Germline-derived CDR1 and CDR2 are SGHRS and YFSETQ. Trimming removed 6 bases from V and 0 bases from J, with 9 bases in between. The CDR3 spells CASKAVPNTGELFF. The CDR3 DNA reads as TGCGCCAGCAAGGCGGTCCCGAACACCGGGGAGCTGTTTTTT.

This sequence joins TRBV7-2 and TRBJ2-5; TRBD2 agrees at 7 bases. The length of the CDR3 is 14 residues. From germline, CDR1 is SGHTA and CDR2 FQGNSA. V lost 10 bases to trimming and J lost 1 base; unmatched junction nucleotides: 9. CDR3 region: CATSQSGTQETQYF. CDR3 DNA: TGTGCCACCTCTCAGAGCGGGACCCAAGAGACCCAGTACTTC.

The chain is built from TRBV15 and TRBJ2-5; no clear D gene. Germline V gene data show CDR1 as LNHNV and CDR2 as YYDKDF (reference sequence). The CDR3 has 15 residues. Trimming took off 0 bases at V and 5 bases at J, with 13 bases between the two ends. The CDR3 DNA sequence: TGTGCCACCAGCAGAGATAAGTTTGAGAGTGAGACCCAGTACTTC. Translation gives CATSRDKFESETQYF. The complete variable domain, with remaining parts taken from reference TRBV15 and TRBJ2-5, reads DAMVIQNPRYQVTQFGKPVTLSCSQTLNHNVMYWYQQKSSQAPKLLFHYYDKDFNNEADTPDNFQSRRPNTSFCFLDIRSPGLGDTAMYLCATSRDKFESETQYFGPGTRLLVL.

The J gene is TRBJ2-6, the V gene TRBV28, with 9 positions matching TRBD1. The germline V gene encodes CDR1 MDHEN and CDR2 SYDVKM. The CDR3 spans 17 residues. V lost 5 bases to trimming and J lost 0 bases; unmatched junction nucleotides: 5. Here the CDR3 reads CASSTGQGNSGANVLTF. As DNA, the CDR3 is TGTGCCAGCAGTACGGGACAGGGAAACTCTGGGGCCAACGTCCTGACTTTC.

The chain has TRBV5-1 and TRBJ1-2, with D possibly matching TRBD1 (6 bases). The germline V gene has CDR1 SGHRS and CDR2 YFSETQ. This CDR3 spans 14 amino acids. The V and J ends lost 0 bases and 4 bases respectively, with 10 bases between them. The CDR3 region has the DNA TGCGCCAGCAGCTTGGGCTCAGGGGCCTATGGCTACACCTTC. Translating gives CASSLGSGAYGYTF. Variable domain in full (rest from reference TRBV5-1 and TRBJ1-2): KAGVTQTPRYLIKTRGQQVTLSCSPISGHRSVSWYQQTPGQGLQFLFEYFSETQRNKGNFPGRFSGRQFSNSRSEMNVSTLELGDSALYLCASSLGSGAYGYTFGSGTRLTVV.

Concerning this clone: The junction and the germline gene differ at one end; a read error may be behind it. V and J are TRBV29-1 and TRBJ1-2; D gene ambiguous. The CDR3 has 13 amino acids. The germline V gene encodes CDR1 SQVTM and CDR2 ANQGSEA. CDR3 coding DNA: TGCAGCGTTGTGGTCCGTTTCGGGTATGGCCACACCTTC. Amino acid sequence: CSVVVRFGYGHTF. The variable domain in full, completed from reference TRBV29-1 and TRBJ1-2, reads SAVISQKPSRDICQRGTSLTIQCQVDSQVTMMFWYRQQPGQSLTLIATANQGSEATYESGFVIDKFPISRPNLTFSTLTVSNMSPEDSSIYLCSVVVRFGYGHTFGSGTRLTVV.

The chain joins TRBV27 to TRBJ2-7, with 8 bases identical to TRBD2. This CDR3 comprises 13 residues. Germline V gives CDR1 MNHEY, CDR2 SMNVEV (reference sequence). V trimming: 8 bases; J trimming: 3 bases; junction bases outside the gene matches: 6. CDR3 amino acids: CASGVAGNYEQYF. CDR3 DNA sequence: TGTGCCAGCGGGGTAGCGGGAAACTACGAGCAGTACTTC.

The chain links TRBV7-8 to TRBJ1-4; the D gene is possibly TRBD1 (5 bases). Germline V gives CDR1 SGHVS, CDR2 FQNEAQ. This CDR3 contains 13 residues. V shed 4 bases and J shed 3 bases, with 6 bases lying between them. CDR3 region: CASSSTANEKLFF. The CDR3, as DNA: TGTGCCAGCAGCTCGACAGCTAATGAAAAACTGTTTTTT.

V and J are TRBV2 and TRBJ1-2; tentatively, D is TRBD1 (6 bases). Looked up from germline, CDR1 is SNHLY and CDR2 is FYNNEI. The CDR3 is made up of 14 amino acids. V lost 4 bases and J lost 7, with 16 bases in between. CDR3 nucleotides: TGTGCCAGCAGTGCGGGACAAGTCAAGGGTGGCTACACCTTC. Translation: CASSAGQVKGGYTF.

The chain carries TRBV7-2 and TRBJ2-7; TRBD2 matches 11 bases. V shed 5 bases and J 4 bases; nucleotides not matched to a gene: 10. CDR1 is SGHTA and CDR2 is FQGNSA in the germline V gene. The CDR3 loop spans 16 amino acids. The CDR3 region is CASSLSGRALSYEQYF. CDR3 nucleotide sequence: TGTGCCAGCAGCCTTAGCGGGAGGGCCCTATCTTACGAGCAGTACTTC.

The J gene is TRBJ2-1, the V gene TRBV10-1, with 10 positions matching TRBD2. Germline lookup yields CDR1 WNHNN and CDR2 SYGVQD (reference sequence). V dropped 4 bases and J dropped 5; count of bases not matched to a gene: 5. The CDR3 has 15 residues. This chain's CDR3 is CASSAGTSANNEQFF. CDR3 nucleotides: TGCGCCAGCAGTGCCGGGACTAGCGCGAACAATGAGCAGTTCTTC.

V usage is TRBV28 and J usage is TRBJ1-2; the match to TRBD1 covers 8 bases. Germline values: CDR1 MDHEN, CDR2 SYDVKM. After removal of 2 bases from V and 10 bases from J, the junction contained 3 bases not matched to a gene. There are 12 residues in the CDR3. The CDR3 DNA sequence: TGTGCCAGCAGTTTAGCAGGGGGCCCCTACACCTTC. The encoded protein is CASSLAGGPYTF.

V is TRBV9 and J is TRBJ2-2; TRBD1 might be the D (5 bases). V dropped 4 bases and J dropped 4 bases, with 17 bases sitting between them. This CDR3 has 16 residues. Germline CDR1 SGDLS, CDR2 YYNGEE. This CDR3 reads CASSLGWSGLTGELFF. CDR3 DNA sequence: TGTGCCAGCAGCCTAGGGTGGTCAGGGCTCACCGGGGAGCTGTTTTTT. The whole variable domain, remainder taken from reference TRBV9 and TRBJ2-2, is DSGVTQTPKHLITATGQRVTLRCSPRSGDLSVYWYQQSLDQGLQFLIQYYNGEERAKGNILERFSAQQFPDLHSELNLSSLELGDSALYFCASSLGWSGLTGELFFGEGSRLTVL.

The CDR3, as DNA: TGTGCCAGCCGAGCTTGGTGGCAGGCTGATGGCTACACCTTC. It encodes CASRAWWQADGYTF. V and J are TRBV5-6 and TRBJ1-2; no clear D gene. Germline CDR1 and CDR2: SGHDT and YYEEEE. The CDR3 is 14 amino acids. The V and J ends lost 7 bases and 6 bases respectively, with 19 bases between them. The full variable domain, rest sourced from reference TRBV5-6 and TRBJ1-2, is DAGVTQSPTHLIKTRGQQVTLRCSPKSGHDTVSWYQQALGQGPQFIFQYYEEEERQRGNFPDRFSGHQFPNYSSELNVNALLLGDSALYLCASRAWWQADGYTFGSGTRLTVV.

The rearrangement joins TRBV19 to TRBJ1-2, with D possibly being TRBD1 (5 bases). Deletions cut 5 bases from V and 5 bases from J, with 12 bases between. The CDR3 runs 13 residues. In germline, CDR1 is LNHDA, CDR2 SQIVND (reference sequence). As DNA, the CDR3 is TGTGCCAGTAGTCCAAGACAGAATTATGGCTACACCTTC. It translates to CASSPRQNYGYTF.

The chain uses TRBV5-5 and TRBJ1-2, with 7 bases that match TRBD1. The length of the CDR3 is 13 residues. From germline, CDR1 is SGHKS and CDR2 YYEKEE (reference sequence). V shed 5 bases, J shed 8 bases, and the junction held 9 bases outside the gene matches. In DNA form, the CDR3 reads TGTGCCAGCAGTTTAACAGGGGATGGGGGCTACACCTTC. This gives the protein CASSLTGDGGYTF.

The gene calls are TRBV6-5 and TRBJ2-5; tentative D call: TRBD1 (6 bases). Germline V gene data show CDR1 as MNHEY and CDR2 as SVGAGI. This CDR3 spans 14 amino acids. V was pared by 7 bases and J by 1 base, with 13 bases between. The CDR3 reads CASKTGMIQETQYF. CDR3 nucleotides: TGTGCCAGCAAAACAGGGATGATCCAAGAGACCCAGTACTTC.

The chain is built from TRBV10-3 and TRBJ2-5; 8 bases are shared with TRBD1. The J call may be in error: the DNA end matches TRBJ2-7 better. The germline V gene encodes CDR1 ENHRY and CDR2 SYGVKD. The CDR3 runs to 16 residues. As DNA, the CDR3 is TGTGCCATCAGTGCTGGATTACAGGGGGAGGCCTACGAGCAGTACTTC. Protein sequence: CAISAGLQGEAYEQYF.

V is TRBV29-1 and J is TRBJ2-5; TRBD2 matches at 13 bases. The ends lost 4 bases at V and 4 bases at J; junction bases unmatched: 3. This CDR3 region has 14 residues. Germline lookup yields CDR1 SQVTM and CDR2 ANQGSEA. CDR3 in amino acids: CSVGLAGGRETQYF. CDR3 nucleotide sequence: TGCAGCGTTGGACTAGCGGGAGGTCGAGAGACCCAGTACTTC.

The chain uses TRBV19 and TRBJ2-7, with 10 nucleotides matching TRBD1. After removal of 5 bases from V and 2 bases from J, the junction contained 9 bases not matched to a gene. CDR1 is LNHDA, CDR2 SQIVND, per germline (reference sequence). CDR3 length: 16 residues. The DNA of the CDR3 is TGTGCCAGTAGTTTCCGCAAGACAGGGGGCCCCTACGAGCAGTACTTC. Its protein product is CASSFRKTGGPYEQYF.